This T cell receptor beta chain came from a study of blood T cell repertoires in COVID-19. Whole-study context: Specimens from acute and convalescent COVID-19 originated in the United States, Italy and Spain. In each case, the material was cDNA or gDNA derived from T cells, B-cell-depleted T cells, or PBMCs.

Germline lookup yields CDR1 SEHNR and CDR2 FQNEAQ (reference sequence). The CDR3 has 15 residues. The V gene end was trimmed by 5 bases and the J gene end by 9 bases; junction bases not matched to a gene: 8. This clone occurred a few times. Per the authors' pipeline: Reference gene primers were amplified, and this amplification served to estimate nucleated cell counts. Sequencing used immunoSEQ multiplex PCR; TCRdb keeps in-frame clones, though not all of them. V, J and clone size are taken as reported in that table, and D and trimming were inferred from the DNA itself. The sample comprises roughly 250,000 clones, approximately 80% of which are singletons, and more than 4.5% rests with the top ten.

This clonotype originated in a woman of 80 years or more with active or convalescent COVID-19. The sequenced material came from peripheral blood. The J gene is TRBJ2-1, the V gene TRBV7-9, with 12 bases lining up with TRBD1. The CDR3 region is CASSHRDRGLIEQFF. The CDR3 bases are TGTGCCAGCAGCCACCGGGACAGGGGGCTAATTGAGCAGTTCTTC.